A single sample gave rise to the 18 T cell receptor beta chains below, sequenced in a study of T cell repertoires in cytomegalovirus infection. Each CDR3 protein gets one entry after TCRdb re-called the reads with MiXCR. The sample lists about 530,000 distinct CDR3 sequences; roughly 29% were seen once. The sequenced sample was PBMCs. Every receptor here comes from a human donor in good health (CMV status not recorded). Some clones in this sample may be carry-over from other donors' samples.

A few counts support this clonotype. This chain uses TRBV6-2 or TRBV6-3 with TRBJ1-2; D is unclear. The CDR3 spans 11 residues. Germline V gene lookup returns CDR1 MNHEY and CDR2 SVGEGT. With 2 bases removed from V and 8 bases from J, the gap between germline ends came to 6 bases. CDR3 in DNA: TGTGCCAGCAGTTACGGTGGGGGCTACACCTTC. It encodes CASSYGGGYTF.

This clonotype was seen a few times. CDR3 DNA: TGTGCCAGCAGTTTCCCTAGCGGGACGAACACCGGGGAGCTGTTTTTT. Encoded protein: CASSFPSGTNTGELFF. V usage is TRBV6-1 and J usage is TRBJ2-2, with 9 bases fitting TRBD2. The CDR3 consists of 16 residues. Looked up from germline, CDR1 is MNHNS and CDR2 is SASEGT. The junction had 4 bases not matched to a gene; V was cut back by 5 bases and J by 0 bases.

The chain combines TRBV19 with TRBJ2-2; 8 bases are a match to TRBD2. This CDR3 spans 16 amino acids. V trimming: 1 base; J trimming: 0 bases; junction bases outside the gene matches: 1. Germline CDR1 is LNHDA and CDR2 is SQIVND (reference sequence). The chain's CDR3 is CASSIGGLANTGELFF. The CDR3 coding sequence is TGTGCCAGTAGTATAGGGGGACTAGCGAACACCGGGGAGCTGTTTTTT.

The chain has TRBV11-2 and TRBJ2-1; maybe TRBD2 (6 bases). Trimming removed 4 bases from V and 10 bases from J, with 20 bases in between. The V gene's germline CDR1 is SGHAT and CDR2 FQNNGV. CDR3 size: 15 residues. The CDR3 sequence: CASSYPPAVAGEQFF. The CDR3 bases are TGTGCCAGCAGCTACCCCCCCGCCGTGGCGGGAGAGCAGTTCTTC.

The V call is TRBV19, the J call TRBJ2-1; D is undetermined. V was cut by 11 bases and J by 0 bases, with 11 bases left in between. Germline assignment: CDR1 LNHDA and CDR2 SQIVND (reference sequence). The CDR3 runs 13 residues. CDR3 region: CASGFNSYNEQFF. As DNA, the CDR3 is TGTGCCTCAGGATTTAACTCCTACAATGAGCAGTTCTTC.

This clonotype was seen a few times. The V call is TRBV7-2, the J call TRBJ2-3, with D perhaps TRBD1 (8 bases). In germline, CDR1 is SGHTA, CDR2 FQGNSA. This CDR3 has 14 amino acids. V lost 10 bases and J 2 bases, leaving 16 bases between the germline ends. The CDR3 here is CATHRGGVTDTQYF. CDR3 coding DNA: TGTGCCACCCACAGGGGGGGAGTCACAGATACGCAGTATTTT.

About this clonotype: A much larger clone differs by one base, so this may be a read error. The V and J genes are TRBV12-3 or TRBV12-4 and TRBJ2-7, with D maybe TRBD1 (5 bases). The ends were cut back, 2 bases at V and 5 bases at J, with 16 bases in the middle. The CDR3 runs to 15 residues. CDR3 protein: CASSLLSGHRHEQYF. CDR3 DNA sequence: TGTGCCAGCAGTTTACTGTCAGGGCATCGACACGAGCAGTACTTC.

The chain employs TRBV28 and TRBJ1-2; the D gene is possibly TRBD1 (5 bases). Germline CDR1 and CDR2: MDHEN and SYDVKM. The CDR3 totals 12 residues. Trimming left V 5 bases short and J 5 bases short, with 9 bases between. CDR3 bases: TGTGCCAGCAGTCGGGGGTGGTATGGCTACACCTTC. Translation gives CASSRGWYGYTF.

A few counts support this clonotype. This sequence joins TRBV7-9 and TRBJ2-7; the D is unclear. This CDR3 contains 11 residues. Per the germline V gene, CDR1 is SEHNR and CDR2 is FQNEAQ (reference sequence). With 5 bases removed from V and 3 bases from J, the gap between germline ends came to 5 bases. CDR3 in DNA: TGTGCCAGCAGCCCTGACTACGAGCAGTACTTC. It yields the protein CASSPDYEQYF.

This clonotype showed up many times. V and J are TRBV7-8 and TRBJ1-1, with D uncertain. The V end lost 0 bases, the J end lost 0 bases, and 11 bases lay between the germline ends. CDR1 is SGHVS and CDR2 is FQNEAQ in the germline V gene. The CDR3 extends over 16 amino acids. CDR3 region: CASSLAETLLNTEAFF. The CDR3 region has the DNA TGTGCCAGCAGCTTAGCGGAGACACTTTTGAACACTGAAGCTTTCTTT.

This clonotype was picked up a small number of times. The CDR3 spells CASSLSWTGGEAFF. The CDR3 DNA follows: TGTGCCAGCAGTTTATCTTGGACAGGGGGGGAAGCTTTCTTT. V gene TRBV27 combines with J gene TRBJ1-1; 10 nucleotides match TRBD1. V lost 0 bases and J lost 8; bases outside the gene matches: 3. CDR1 and CDR2 (germline): MNHEY, SMNVEV (reference sequence). CDR3 length equals 14 residues.

This clonotype was observed many times. The J gene is TRBJ2-1, the V gene TRBV7-6; TRBD1 aligns across 9 bases. The CDR3 is made up of 16 amino acids. The trim removed 2 bases at V and 4 bases at J, leaving 6 bases unmatched. In germline, CDR1 is SGHVS, CDR2 FNYEAQ. DNA of the CDR3: TGTGCCAGCAGCTTAAGCTCGGGACAGGGATACAATGAGCAGTTCTTC. It specifies CASSLSSGQGYNEQFF.

The chain joins TRBV24-1 to TRBJ2-1; no clear D gene. This CDR3 contains 14 residues. V shed 7 bases and J shed 4 bases, with 13 bases lying between them. CDR1 KGHDR and CDR2 SFDVKD come from the germline V gene. As DNA, the CDR3 is TGTGCCACCAGCGAGGTCGGCGGTTACAATGAGCAGTTCTTC. Its protein is CATSEVGGYNEQFF.

This clonotype was recorded at least ten times. CDR3 bases: TGTGCCAGCAGCTTAGGAGGGCGTGAGCAGTACTTC. Translating gives CASSLGGREQYF. This chain uses TRBV7-9 with TRBJ2-7, with a weak D call TRBD2 (5 bases). This CDR3 spans 12 amino acids. The germline V gene encodes CDR1 SEHNR and CDR2 FQNEAQ (reference sequence). Trimming shortened V by 1 base and J by 7 bases, and 8 bases separated the two germline ends.

This clonotype was counted a single time. The chain links TRBV6-2 or TRBV6-3 to TRBJ2-1, with TRBD2 matching over 8 bases. V shed 8 bases, J shed 2 bases, and the junction held 5 bases outside the gene matches. Germline V gene sequence: CDR1 MNHEY, CDR2 SVGEGT. The CDR3 totals 14 residues. CDR3 loop: CASGGAGAYNEQFF. DNA of the CDR3: TGTGCCAGCGGGGGAGCGGGAGCCTACAATGAGCAGTTCTTC.

The chain combines TRBV6-2 or TRBV6-3 with TRBJ1-3; no clear D gene. CDR3 size: 15 residues. Germline V gene lookup returns CDR1 MNHEY and CDR2 SVGEGT. Trimming took off 0 bases at V and 6 bases at J, with 12 bases between the two ends. The CDR3 reads CASSYSGGGSNTIYF. As DNA, the CDR3 is TGTGCCAGCAGTTACTCGGGCGGAGGTTCAAACACCATATATTTT.

The sample holds many counts of this clonotype. The J gene is TRBJ1-2, the V gene TRBV7-9; D remains ambiguous. Trimming cost V 5 bases and J 5 bases, with 15 bases left between them. Germline assignment: CDR1 SEHNR and CDR2 FQNEAQ (reference sequence). This CDR3 comprises 14 residues. The DNA of the CDR3 is TGTGCCAGCAGCCTCATACCGGCAGTATATGGCTACACCTTC. Protein: CASSLIPAVYGYTF.

The rearrangement joins TRBV24-1 to TRBJ2-3, with D maybe TRBD2 (5 bases). Trimming cost V 6 bases and J 0 bases, with 21 bases left between them. Germline lookup yields CDR1 KGHDR and CDR2 SFDVKD. The CDR3 covers 18 residues. In DNA form, the CDR3 reads TGTGCCACCAGTCTGGAGGATGCGATAATTACTAGCACAGATACGCAGTATTTT. It encodes CATSLEDAIITSTDTQYF.